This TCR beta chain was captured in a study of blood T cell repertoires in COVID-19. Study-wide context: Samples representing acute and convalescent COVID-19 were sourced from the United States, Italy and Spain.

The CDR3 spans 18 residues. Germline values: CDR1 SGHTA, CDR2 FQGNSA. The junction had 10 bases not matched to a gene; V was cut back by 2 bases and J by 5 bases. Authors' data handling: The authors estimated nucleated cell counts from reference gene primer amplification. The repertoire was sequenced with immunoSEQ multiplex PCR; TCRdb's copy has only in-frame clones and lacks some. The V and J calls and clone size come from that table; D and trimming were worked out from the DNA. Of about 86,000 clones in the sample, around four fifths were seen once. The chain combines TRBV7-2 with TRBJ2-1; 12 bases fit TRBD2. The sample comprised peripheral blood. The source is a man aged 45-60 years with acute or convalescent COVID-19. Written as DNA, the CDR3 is TGTGCCAGCAGCTTAAGAACCCGGACTAGCGGGATTCACAATGAGCAGTTCTTC. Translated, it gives CASSLRTRTSGIHNEQFF.